Below, 17 T cell receptor beta chains from the same sample are listed, as sequenced in a study of CD8 T cells in ankylosing spondylitis. Study-wide results and caveats: What seemed typical of ankylosing spondylitis blood was a TCR beta motif built from 7 or 8 highly homologous variants.

Each CDR3 protein gets one entry after TCRdb re-called the 5' RACE reads with MiXCR. The table records over 600,000 distinct CDR3 sequences, 15% to 20% of them present only once. The antigens for these receptors are not known. Source material: blood, either unsorted or a sorted T cell fraction (not recorded which). The receptors derive from a male donor with ankylosing spondylitis.

The sample holds a few counts of this clonotype. The chain links TRBV5-1 to TRBJ2-3; D possibly corresponds to TRBD2 (6 bases). Trimming stripped 7 bases from V and 6 bases from J, with 12 bases between. Germline-derived CDR1 and CDR2 are SGHRS and YFSETQ. CDR3 length: 12 residues. The CDR3 reads CASATSFDTQYF. The CDR3, as DNA: TGCGCCAGCGCGACTAGTTTCGATACGCAGTATTTT. The variable domain in full, completed from reference TRBV5-1 and TRBJ2-3, reads KAGVTQTPRYLIKTRGQQVTLSCSPISGHRSVSWYQQTPGQGLQFLFEYFSETQRNKGNFPGRFSGRQFSNSRSEMNVSTLELGDSALYLCASATSFDTQYFGPGTRLTVL.

The chain employs TRBV19 and TRBJ1-5; D is unclear. Trimming pared 3 bases from V and 2 bases from J, leaving 11 bases between. This CDR3 has 15 residues. Germline CDR1 LNHDA, CDR2 SQIVND (reference sequence). The CDR3 DNA is TGTGCCAGTAGTATGCCAGCCGCCGGCAATCAGCCCCAGCATTTT. It yields the protein CASSMPAAGNQPQHF.

This clonotype was detected a few times. The rearrangement joins TRBV2 to TRBJ2-3; TRBD1 agrees at 9 bases. V lost 9 bases and J lost 7; bases outside the gene matches: 5. The CDR3 is made up of 12 amino acids. Germline lookup yields CDR1 SNHLY and CDR2 FYNNEI. Written as DNA, the CDR3 is TGTGCCAGACGAGGACAGGGGAATACGCAGTATTTT. This gives the protein CARRGQGNTQYF. Combining the CDR3 with reference TRBV2 and TRBJ2-3 gives the whole variable domain EPEVTQTPSHQVTQMGQEVILRCVPISNHLYFYWYRQILGQKVEFLVSFYNNEISEKSEIFDDQFSVERPDGSNFTLKIRSTKLEDSAMYFCARRGQGNTQYFGPGTRLTVL.

The CDR3 DNA reads as TGTGCCAGCAGCGACACAGGGTACGGGGAGCTGTTTTTT. Protein product: CASSDTGYGELFF. V and J are TRBV7-9 and TRBJ2-2; D is possibly TRBD1 (6 bases). Trimming took 5 bases from V and 7 from J, leaving 11 bases between them. This CDR3 has 13 amino acids. The germline CDR1 and CDR2 sequences are SEHNR and FQNEAQ (reference sequence).

This clonotype was counted between two and nine times. This chain joins TRBV29-1 and TRBJ2-3; tentatively, D is TRBD1 or TRBD2 (5 bases each). Germline V gene sequence: CDR1 SQVTM, CDR2 ANQGSEA. The CDR3 runs to 18 residues. V shed 2 bases and J shed 0 bases, with 21 bases lying between them. CDR3 nucleotides: TGCAGCGTTGAAAGAGGGGCCAAGACATTTCCGAGCACAGATACGCAGTATTTT. It encodes CSVERGAKTFPSTDTQYF.

Only a few counts were recorded for this clonotype. The rearrangement joins TRBV10-3 to TRBJ1-4; the match to TRBD1 covers 12 bases. This CDR3 has 16 amino acids. Unmatched junction bases numbered 6, after V lost 3 bases and J lost 7 bases. Germline V lookup: CDR1 ENHRY, CDR2 SYGVKD. CDR3 residues: CAISDRDRGHSEKLFF. The CDR3 bases are TGTGCCATCAGTGACCGGGACAGGGGGCATAGTGAAAAACTGTTTTTT.

A few counts support this clonotype. J is TRBJ2-1 and V is TRBV18, with 8 bases matching TRBD2. From germline, CDR1 is KGHSH and CDR2 LQKENI. Losses at the gene ends were 2 bases for V and 4 bases for J; bases not matched to a gene: 7. CDR3 length: 16 residues. The CDR3 reads CASSPIQAGGYNEQFF. CDR3 nucleotides: TGTGCCAGCTCACCAATACAGGCGGGGGGATACAATGAGCAGTTCTTC.

The chain carries TRBV20-1 and TRBJ1-2; D is possibly TRBD1 (5 bases). Trimming shortened V by 6 bases and J by 7 bases, and 21 bases separated the two germline ends. This CDR3 has 14 residues. Germline V gives CDR1 DFQATT, CDR2 SNEGSKA (reference sequence). The CDR3 nucleotides read TGCAGTGCGACCGACCGACAGACGATTACTGGCTACACCTTC. Its translation is CSATDRQTITGYTF.

This clonotype has only a few counts. This chain connects TRBV2 to TRBJ2-1; tentative D call: TRBD2 (6 bases). CDR3 length: 15 amino acids. Germline lookup yields CDR1 SNHLY and CDR2 FYNNEI. Between the trimmed V and J ends, which lost 1 base and 0 bases, there was a span of 7 bases. The CDR3 DNA is TGTGCCAGCAGTGAAGAGACTAGCTCCTACAATGAGCAGTTCTTC. It specifies CASSEETSSYNEQFF.

The sample holds a few counts of this clonotype. J is TRBJ2-1 and V is TRBV12-3 or TRBV12-4; 10 bases are a match to TRBD1. Trimming cost V 5 bases and J 10 bases; bases outside gene matches: 11. This CDR3 region has 15 residues. The CDR3 protein is CASSRAGTGVEEQFF. The CDR3 DNA reads as TGTGCCAGCAGTCGTGCCGGGACAGGGGTGGAGGAGCAGTTCTTC.

This clonotype was picked up a small number of times. The rearrangement joins TRBV6-1 to TRBJ2-1; TRBD2 matches 10 bases. The CDR3 sequence is 14 residues long. Trimming cost V 6 bases and J 7 bases; bases outside gene matches: 6. Germline-derived CDR1 and CDR2 are MNHNS and SASEGT. The CDR3 reads CASRRAGGGNEQFF. The CDR3 nucleotides are TGTGCCAGCAGGAGAGCGGGAGGGGGGAATGAGCAGTTCTTC.

A few counts support this clonotype. This chain joins TRBV7-9 and TRBJ2-1; 7 bases are shared with TRBD2. There are 14 residues in the CDR3. V lost 2 bases and J lost 14; bases outside the gene matches: 12. Germline values: CDR1 SEHNR, CDR2 FQNEAQ (reference sequence). The CDR3 loop is CASSLTAAGEFEFF. The CDR3, as DNA: TGTGCCAGCAGCTTAACCGCGGCGGGAGAATTTGAGTTCTTC.

The J gene is TRBJ2-7, the V gene TRBV18; 8 nucleotides line up with TRBD2. Germline lookup yields CDR1 KGHSH and CDR2 LQKENI. The CDR3 contains 17 residues. Trimming took 1 base from V and 0 from J; bases not matched to a gene: 8. DNA for the CDR3: TGTGCCAGCTCACCACGAGCGGGGGTTATTAGCTCCTACGAGCAGTACTTC. The encoded protein is CASSPRAGVISSYEQYF.

The chain uses TRBV25-1 and TRBJ2-1, with 12 bases that match TRBD1. The CDR3 runs to 14 residues. CDR1 is MGHDK and CDR2 is SYGVNS in the germline V gene. V lost 2 bases and J lost 15; bases outside the gene matches: 8. CDR3 in DNA: TGTGCCAGCAGTGAAGCGGGGACAGGGGGCGCGTGGTTCTTC. It is translated as CASSEAGTGGAWFF.

The chain carries TRBV12-3 or TRBV12-4 and TRBJ1-6; 7 bases match TRBD1. Unmatched junction bases numbered 10, after V lost 7 bases and J lost 10 bases. This CDR3 comprises 14 residues. CDR3 DNA: TGTGCCAGCACCAGTCAGGGGGGCATGTCACCCCTCCACTTT. Protein sequence: CASTSQGGMSPLHF.

This clonotype was observed a handful of times. J is TRBJ2-2 and V is TRBV11-2; 8 bases are shared with TRBD1. J lost 5 bases, V lost 5 bases, and 4 bases had no gene match. The CDR3 sequence is 14 residues long. Germline CDR1 SGHAT, CDR2 FQNNGV. CDR3 sequence: CASSTRGRTGELFF. CDR3 bases: TGTGCCAGCAGCACCAGGGGGCGTACCGGGGAGCTGTTTTTT.

This clonotype has a handful of counts. The chain uses TRBV27 and TRBJ1-1; D unresolved. V lost 5 bases and J lost 7, with 14 bases in between. Germline CDR1 and CDR2: MNHEY and SMNVEV (reference sequence). The CDR3 is made up of 13 amino acids. The CDR3, as DNA: TGTGCCAGCAGTAACCTACTGAACGGTGAAGCTTTCTTT. Its protein product is CASSNLLNGEAFF.